This T cell receptor (beta chain) emerged from a study of CD8+ T cells in alopecia areata. Looking at the study overall: Each of the treated patients was given oral tofacitinib, 5 to 10 mg twice daily, for moderate-to-severe alopecia areata. Scoring of severity for treated patients was based on percentage of affected scalp area.

Germline CDR1 SGHTA, CDR2 FQGNSA. Unmatched junction bases numbered 7, after V lost 1 base and J lost 6 bases. This CDR3 has 16 amino acids. Study conclusions and caveats: Possibly as an HLA-related effect, TCR sharing across patients appeared less clear than in mice. Tofacitinib did not eliminate many expanded lesional clones from scalp or blood.

Following RNA extraction, reverse transcription yielded cDNA that acted as the sequencing template. Profiling relied on immunoSEQ multiplex PCR, and the TCRdb table lists in-frame clones only, not all of them. The sample holds about 200,000 clones, approximately 60% seen once. This clone was seen more than once but under ten times. Its antigen remains unknown. Treatment meaning: oral pan-JAK inhibitor, 5-10 mg twice daily. The TCR originated in a human donor with alopecia areata. The material was CD4+ T cells sorted from blood, obtained at week 4, from a patient treated with tofacitinib. The V call is TRBV7-2, the J call TRBJ2-4; TRBD2 aligns across 9 bases. CDR3 sequence reads: CASSLDSGGGRNIQYF. Written as DNA, the CDR3 is TGTGCCAGCAGCTTAGATAGCGGGGGAGGAAGAAACATTCAGTACTTC.